This passage covers 23 T cell receptor beta chains from one sample sequenced in a study of blood T cell repertoires in COVID-19. The data were produced by immunoSEQ multiplex PCR, yet TCRdb's version contains in-frame clones alone and is incomplete. The sample has fewer than 120,000 clones; around four fifths are singletons. The sequenced material came from peripheral blood. These receptor sequences come from a woman aged 60-70 years with acute or convalescent COVID-19.

V is TRBV19 and J is TRBJ1-1; D possibly corresponds to TRBD1 (6 bases). Germline-derived CDR1 and CDR2 are LNHDA and SQIVND (reference sequence). The CDR3 spans 14 residues. With 6 bases removed from V and 1 base from J, the gap between germline ends came to 12 bases. The CDR3 region has the DNA TGTGCCAGTAGACCGCGAGGGGGGAACACTGAAGCTTTCTTT. Translation gives CASRPRGGNTEAFF.

This chain uses TRBV5-4 with TRBJ1-5, with 8 positions matching TRBD1. The CDR3 runs 14 residues. The ends lost 2 bases at V and 5 bases at J; junction bases unmatched: 3. CDR1 is SGHNT, CDR2 YYREEE, per germline (reference sequence). The CDR3 sequence: CASSLQGEDQPQHF. The CDR3 DNA follows: TGTGCCAGCAGCTTACAGGGGGAGGATCAGCCCCAGCATTTT.

V and J are TRBV11-2 and TRBJ2-3; 8 positions match TRBD2. V shed 4 bases and J 2 bases; nucleotides not matched to a gene: 11. The CDR3 runs 17 residues. Germline-derived CDR1 and CDR2 are SGHAT and FQNNGV. The CDR3, as DNA: TGTGCCAGCAGCTCCGGAGGGAGCGGGGGTAACACAGATACGCAGTATTTT. Residues: CASSSGGSGGNTDTQYF. The variable domain in full, completed from reference TRBV11-2 and TRBJ2-3, reads EAGVAQSPRYKIIEKRQSVAFWCNPISGHATLYWYQQILGQGPKLLIQFQNNGVVDDSQLPKDRFSAERLKGVDSTLKIQPAKLEDSAVYLCASSSGGSGGNTDTQYFGPGTRLTVL.

The V gene is TRBV7-9, the J gene TRBJ1-5; D gene unclear. The CDR3 contains 13 residues. V lost 1 base, J lost 6 bases, and 7 bases lay in between. The germline gives CDR1 SEHNR, CDR2 FQNEAQ (reference sequence). The CDR3 DNA sequence: TGTGCCAGCAGCTTAGGTCGCGGTCAGCCCCAGCATTTT. As protein: CASSLGRGQPQHF.

Only one count was recorded for this clone. The CDR3 sequence is CASSASSGGPYEQYF. CDR3 nucleotides: TGTGCCAGCAGCGCCTCTAGCGGGGGGCCCTACGAGCAGTACTTC. The chain couples TRBV9 to TRBJ2-7; TRBD2 agrees at 11 bases. The germline V gene encodes CDR1 SGDLS and CDR2 YYNGEE. With 3 bases clipped from V and 2 bases from J, the junction kept 4 bases outside the gene matches. This CDR3 spans 15 amino acids.

V usage is TRBV10-3 and J usage is TRBJ1-2; D gene ambiguous. V lost 8 bases, J lost 5 bases, and 18 bases lay in between. This CDR3 has 14 residues. From germline, CDR1 is ENHRY and CDR2 SYGVKD. The CDR3 coding sequence is TGTGCCATCTCCCCGGGCGGCGGGCGTTATGGCTACACCTTC. Translated, it gives CAISPGGGRYGYTF.

The chain carries TRBV5-8 and TRBJ2-5; TRBD1 matches at 7 bases. The germline gives CDR1 SGHTS, CDR2 YDEGEE. The CDR3 has 14 residues. After removal of 4 bases from V and 2 bases from J, the junction contained 5 bases not matched to a gene. Written as DNA, the CDR3 is TGTGCCAGCAGCCCGCGGACAGGTCAAGAGACCCAGTACTTC. Translating gives CASSPRTGQETQYF.

This clone was found once. This chain links TRBV19 with TRBJ2-7; possible D gene TRBD1, 7 bases. CDR3 length: 15 amino acids. From germline, CDR1 is LNHDA and CDR2 SQIVND (reference sequence). V was shortened by 6 bases and J by 4 bases, with 19 bases between the two germline ends. Here the CDR3 reads CASSPLAGQIYEQYF. The CDR3 DNA reads as TGTGCCAGTAGCCCTCTGGCGGGACAGATATACGAGCAGTACTTC. Complete variable domain (other parts from reference TRBV19 and TRBJ2-7): DGGITQSPKYLFRKEGQNVTLSCEQNLNHDAMYWYRQDPGQGLRLIYYSQIVNDFQKGDIAEGYSVSREKKESFPLTVTSAQKNPTAFYLCASSPLAGQIYEQYFGPGTRLTVT.

This clone came up once. The CDR3 reads CASSDTGSGNEQFF. The CDR3 coding sequence is TGTGCCAGCAGTGACACAGGGTCAGGCAATGAGCAGTTCTTC. The genes are TRBV2 and TRBJ2-1; D may be TRBD1 (6 bases). The CDR3 totals 14 residues. Germline values: CDR1 SNHLY, CDR2 FYNNEI. V lost 3 bases and J lost 6, with 12 bases in between.

This clone was seen a single time. The chain employs TRBV5-1 and TRBJ2-1, with 9 bases lining up with TRBD1. V dropped 4 bases and J dropped 1; count of bases not matched to a gene: 6. The CDR3 is 16 residues long. Germline V gene sequence: CDR1 SGHRS, CDR2 YFSETQ. The CDR3 protein is CASSDTGGLSYNEQFF. In nucleotides, the CDR3 is TGCGCCAGCAGCGATACAGGGGGCCTTTCCTACAATGAGCAGTTCTTC.

The gene calls are TRBV19 and TRBJ1-1; the match to TRBD1 covers 7 bases. CDR3 length: 17 amino acids. V trimming: 3 bases; J trimming: 2 bases; junction bases outside the gene matches: 12. Looked up from germline, CDR1 is LNHDA and CDR2 is SQIVND (reference sequence). The CDR3 region is CASSMSRDSRANTEAFF. Written as DNA, the CDR3 is TGTGCCAGTAGTATGTCCCGGGACAGCCGCGCCAACACTGAAGCTTTCTTT.

The chain couples TRBV19 to TRBJ1-1; 10 nucleotides agree with TRBD1. The V gene end was trimmed by 1 base and the J gene end by 4 bases; junction bases not matched to a gene: 3. CDR3 length equals 15 residues. Per the germline V gene, CDR1 is LNHDA and CDR2 is SQIVND (reference sequence). The CDR3 is CASSIGGQGSTEAFF. The CDR3 region has the DNA TGTGCCAGTAGTATAGGGGGACAGGGGAGCACTGAAGCTTTCTTT.

The chain employs TRBV11-2 and TRBJ1-1; tentatively, D is TRBD1 (5 bases). The CDR3 length is 13 residues. V lost 5 bases and J lost 0, with 7 bases in between. Germline lookup yields CDR1 SGHAT and CDR2 FQNNGV. CDR3 in DNA: TGTGCCAGCAGCAGGACACTGAACACTGAAGCTTTCTTT. Translated: CASSRTLNTEAFF. Looking up the rest from reference TRBV11-2 and TRBJ1-1 gives the full variable domain: EAGVAQSPRYKIIEKRQSVAFWCNPISGHATLYWYQQILGQGPKLLIQFQNNGVVDDSQLPKDRFSAERLKGVDSTLKIQPAKLEDSAVYLCASSRTLNTEAFFGQGTRLTVV.

The rearrangement links TRBV11-3 to TRBJ2-7; 7 nucleotides align to TRBD2. CDR1 SGHNT and CDR2 YENEEA come from the germline V gene. V was clipped by 4 bases and J by 2 bases; unmatched bases: 8. This CDR3 has 15 residues. CDR3 in amino acids: CASSSIGTTPYEQYF. The CDR3 DNA reads TGTGCCAGCAGCTCAATCGGGACTACTCCCTACGAGCAGTACTTC.

A note on this clone: Germline is not matched at one junction end, which may reflect a read error. The V gene is TRBV5-3, the J gene TRBJ1-5; 9 positions match TRBD1. TRBV5-3 is an ORF, and what it does is uncertain. This CDR3 has 14 amino acids. DNA of the CDR3: TGTGCCAGAAGCTATCCCGGGACAGGGAGCGGTAGATTCTTT. This translates into CARSYPGTGSGRFF.

The V gene is TRBV7-3, the J gene TRBJ2-2; 10 positions agree with TRBD1. Germline lookup yields CDR1 SGHTA and CDR2 FQGTGA. CDR3 length equals 16 residues. With 5 bases clipped from V and 1 base from J, the junction kept 4 bases outside the gene matches. The CDR3 DNA follows: TGTGCCAGCAGCCCGACAGGGGGCCGGAACACCGGGGAGCTGTTTTTT. Translating it yields CASSPTGGRNTGELFF.

The genes are TRBV18 and TRBJ1-2; possible D gene TRBD1, 5 bases. This CDR3 is built from 15 residues. CDR1 is KGHSH and CDR2 is LQKENI in the germline V gene. V lost 6 bases, J lost 7 bases, and 21 bases lay in between. The DNA of the CDR3 is TGTGCCAGCTCCTCGCGGAGGGGTCAGGACGCTGGCTACACCTTC. Its protein is CASSSRRGQDAGYTF.

This rearrangement joins TRBV18 to TRBJ1-4; 9 bases map to TRBD1. Germline V gene data show CDR1 as KGHSH and CDR2 as LQKENI. The CDR3 extends over 14 amino acids. Germline trimming cut 3 bases from V and 11 bases from J; bases unmatched to any gene: 7. CDR3 coding DNA: TGTGCCAGCTCACCGGGACAGGGAAGTAGTAAACTGTTTTTT. This encodes CASSPGQGSSKLFF.

The chain recombines TRBV19 with TRBJ2-1, with TRBD2 matching 8 bases. This CDR3 spans 15 amino acids. Per the germline V gene, CDR1 is LNHDA and CDR2 is SQIVND (reference sequence). The V segment lost 4 bases and the J segment 7 bases; nucleotides outside the gene matches: 9. CDR3 sequence reads: CASSRVAGGRNEQFF. CDR3 in DNA: TGTGCCAGTAGTAGGGTCGCGGGGGGCCGGAATGAGCAGTTCTTC.

This clone was counted once. The chain couples TRBV28 to TRBJ1-6; D unresolved. With 5 bases removed from V and 4 bases from J, the gap between germline ends came to 9 bases. This CDR3 comprises 14 residues. The germline gives CDR1 MDHEN, CDR2 SYDVKM. CDR3 amino acids: CASSVTAYNSPLHF. The CDR3 coding sequence is TGTGCCAGCAGTGTTACAGCTTATAATTCACCCCTCCACTTT.

This clone was recorded once. The chain links TRBV5-6 to TRBJ1-4, with D unresolved. Deletions cut 0 bases from V and 7 bases from J, with 10 bases between. Germline V gene data show CDR1 as SGHDT and CDR2 as YYEEEE. The CDR3 is 14 residues long. CDR3 residues: CASSLAGKAEKLFF. In DNA form, the CDR3 reads TGTGCCAGCAGCTTGGCGGGAAAAGCTGAAAAACTGTTTTTT.

This chain connects TRBV4-3 to TRBJ2-4, with TRBD2 identical over 12 bases. Germline-derived CDR1 and CDR2 are LGHNA and YSLEER. The CDR3 length is 15 residues. V was pared by 6 bases and J by 6 bases, with 6 bases of the junction left unmatched. The CDR3 reads CASSPTSGGTNIQYF. CDR3 bases: TGCGCCAGCAGTCCGACTAGCGGGGGAACAAACATTCAGTACTTC.

The V gene is TRBV5-1, the J gene TRBJ1-1; 7 bases map to TRBD1. The CDR3 is 14 amino acids. The trim removed 3 bases at V and 1 base at J, leaving 3 bases unmatched. The germline CDR1 and CDR2 sequences are SGHRS and YFSETQ. This CDR3 reads CASSSQGQNTEAFF. The DNA for the CDR3 is TGCGCCAGCAGCTCACAGGGGCAGAACACTGAAGCTTTCTTT.